This entry lists 26 T cell receptor beta chains sequenced from one sample in a study of blood T cell repertoires in COVID-19. Libraries were prepared by immunoSEQ multiplex PCR; TCRdb keeps only in-frame clonotypes and omits some of them. The sample lists roughly 200,000 clones, around four fifths occurring once. The specimen was peripheral blood. Receptors were obtained from a man between 65 and 85 years old with active or convalescent COVID-19.

This sequence joins TRBV28 and TRBJ1-1; D might be TRBD1 (6 bases). Germline V CDR1 and CDR2: MDHEN, SYDVKM. The CDR3 extends over 11 amino acids. V shed 8 bases and J shed 8 bases, with 12 bases lying between them. The CDR3 reads CASRYQGEAFF. The CDR3 nucleotides are TGTGCCAGCCGTTACCAGGGGGAAGCTTTCTTT.

The CDR3 nucleotides read TGTGCCAGCAGCACGGGACAGGGGCAGGAGCAGTACTTC. Translated: CASSTGQGQEQYF. The V gene is TRBV5-5, the J gene TRBJ2-7; 10 bases align to TRBD1. Germline V gene sequence: CDR1 SGHKS, CDR2 YYEKEE (reference sequence). This CDR3 region has 13 residues. The ends lost 4 bases at V and 7 bases at J; junction bases unmatched: 5.

The gene calls are TRBV5-1 and TRBJ2-3, with TRBD2 identical over 7 bases. V gave up 1 base and J gave up 2 bases; unmatched junction bases: 4. Germline loops: CDR1 SGHRS, CDR2 YFSETQ. CDR3 length: 15 amino acids. The CDR3 DNA follows: TGCGCCAGCAGCTTGCCGGGAGGTTCCACAGATACGCAGTATTTT. Protein: CASSLPGGSTDTQYF.

CDR3 DNA sequence: TGCGCCAGCAGCCAGATGACAGCAACGAACACTGAAGCTTTCTTT. Amino acids: CASSQMTATNTEAFF. The chain employs TRBV4-1 and TRBJ1-1; maybe TRBD1 (5 bases). The CDR3 extends over 15 amino acids. V was shortened by 3 bases and J by 1 base, with 12 bases between the two germline ends. Germline lookup yields CDR1 MGHRA and CDR2 YSYEKL.

The J gene is TRBJ2-7, the V gene TRBV6-5; D is ambiguous. V lost 0 bases, J lost 8 bases, and 11 bases lay in between. The CDR3 is made up of 13 amino acids. Germline CDR1 MNHEY, CDR2 SVGAGI. CDR3 residues: CASSYSISGQQYF. Written as DNA, the CDR3 is TGTGCCAGCAGTTACTCGATTTCAGGCCAGCAGTACTTC.

This chain joins TRBV5-8 and TRBJ2-2; TRBD2 agrees at 11 bases. Germline CDR1 reads SGHTS; CDR2 reads YDEGEE. The CDR3 runs 18 residues. V lost 0 bases, J lost 4 bases, and 8 bases stayed unmatched. The CDR3 loop reads CASSLVLAGGLGTGELFF. CDR3 nucleotide sequence: TGTGCCAGCAGCTTGGTTCTAGCGGGAGGATTGGGCACCGGGGAGCTGTTTTTT.

The chain joins TRBV3-1 (or the pseudogene TRBV3-2) to TRBJ1-1; the match to TRBD1 covers 9 bases. V lost 0 bases to trimming and J lost 5 bases; unmatched junction nucleotides: 7. CDR3 length: 16 amino acids. Germline CDR1 LGHDT, CDR2 YNNKEL (reference sequence). CDR3 region: CASSQEQGARGTEAFF. CDR3 in DNA: TGTGCCAGCAGCCAAGAACAGGGGGCAAGAGGGACTGAAGCTTTCTTT.

The V and J genes are TRBV6-2 or TRBV6-3 and TRBJ2-3; 8 nucleotides match TRBD2. Germline V gene lookup returns CDR1 MNHEY and CDR2 SVGEGT. The J segment lost 8 bases and the V segment lost 4 bases, leaving 14 bases of the junction unmatched. This CDR3 spans 16 amino acids. In DNA form, the CDR3 reads TGTGCCAGCAGTTCGGGGGGTGGTAGCGGGGTCTCTACGCAGTATTTT. This encodes CASSSGGGSGVSTQYF.

The chain is built from TRBV4-3 and TRBJ2-1; TRBD2 matches at 9 bases. CDR3 length equals 18 residues. J lost 3 bases, V lost 1 base, and 10 bases had no gene match. Germline CDR1 LGHNA, CDR2 YSLEER. As DNA, the CDR3 is TGCGCCAGCAGCCAAGGTCTTAGTAGCGGGGGACTCTACAATGAGCAGTTCTTC. Translating it yields CASSQGLSSGGLYNEQFF.

The chain recombines TRBV5-1 with TRBJ1-1, with D hard to call. V lost 8 bases, J lost 1 base, and 21 bases lay in between. This CDR3 spans 16 amino acids. From germline, CDR1 is SGHRS and CDR2 YFSETQ. Here the CDR3 DNA reads TGCGCCAGTGCTCAGGACTCAAAACATCCGAACACTGAAGCTTTCTTT. This codes for CASAQDSKHPNTEAFF.

The chain joins TRBV24-1 to TRBJ2-3, with 7 bases aligning to TRBD2. The CDR3 consists of 14 residues. With 5 bases clipped from V and 1 base from J, the junction kept 2 bases outside the gene matches. Germline V lookup: CDR1 KGHDR, CDR2 SFDVKD. This CDR3 reads CATSGGGGTDTQYF. The CDR3 nucleotides read TGTGCCACCAGTGGCGGGGGAGGCACAGATACGCAGTATTTT.

This clone was seen a handful of times. The chain is built from TRBV5-4 and TRBJ1-1; 10 positions match TRBD1. V was pared by 4 bases and J by 3 bases, with 6 bases of the junction left unmatched. CDR3 size: 15 residues. The germline CDR1 and CDR2 sequences are SGHNT and YYREEE (reference sequence). The CDR3 loop is CASSPTGGLDTEAFF. CDR3 bases: TGTGCCAGCAGCCCGACAGGGGGCCTCGACACTGAAGCTTTCTTT.

This chain joins TRBV9 and TRBJ2-1; TRBD2 matches 9 bases. This CDR3 has 16 residues. V trimming: 0 bases; J trimming: 3 bases; junction bases outside the gene matches: 4. Per the germline V gene, CDR1 is SGDLS and CDR2 is YYNGEE. DNA of the CDR3: TGTGCCAGCAGCGTAGAGTCTAGCGGGAACTACAATGAGCAGTTCTTC. Protein: CASSVESSGNYNEQFF.

This clone was seen once. V gene TRBV19 combines with J gene TRBJ2-1, with TRBD1 identical over 7 bases. The V segment lost 1 base and the J segment 4 bases; nucleotides outside the gene matches: 4. CDR3 length: 15 amino acids. The germline V gene encodes CDR1 LNHDA and CDR2 SQIVND (reference sequence). The CDR3 region has the DNA TGTGCCAGTAGTATAGTTTTACAGGGGTACAATGAGCAGTTCTTC. Translated: CASSIVLQGYNEQFF.

As for this clone: One end of the junction is discordant with germline, which a read error may explain. This sample also contains other DNA sequences that code for the same CDR3. In DNA, the CDR3 is TGTGCCATCAGTCAAGCACCGGGACAGGGGGCAGGCTACACTTTC. As protein: CAISQAPGQGAGYTF. This chain joins TRBV10-3 and TRBJ1-2; 12 bases are a match to TRBD1. Germline CDR1 reads ENHRY; CDR2 reads SYGVKD. The CDR3 extends over 15 amino acids.

The rearrangement links TRBV27 to TRBJ2-7; 10 bases agree with TRBD2. Looked up from germline, CDR1 is MNHEY and CDR2 is SMNVEV (reference sequence). With 7 bases clipped from V and 1 base from J, the junction kept 19 bases outside the gene matches. The CDR3 runs 19 residues. CDR3 in DNA: TGTGCCAGCAATGGACGGAGGGCTAGCGGGAGTGTAGATTCCTACGAGCAGTACTTC. Residues: CASNGRRASGSVDSYEQYF.

The chain carries TRBV2 and TRBJ1-4; TRBD1 aligns across 8 bases. The CDR3 totals 18 residues. From germline, CDR1 is SNHLY and CDR2 FYNNEI. V lost 6 bases to trimming and J lost 4 bases; unmatched junction nucleotides: 16. CDR3 nucleotides: TGTGCCAGCAGCCAATTAGACAGGGGATCACCACGTAATGAAAAACTGTTTTTT. The encoded protein is CASSQLDRGSPRNEKLFF. Full variable domain (missing parts from reference TRBV2 and TRBJ1-4): EPEVTQTPSHQVTQMGQEVILRCVPISNHLYFYWYRQILGQKVEFLVSFYNNEISEKSEIFDDQFSVERPDGSNFTLKIRSTKLEDSAMYFCASSQLDRGSPRNEKLFFGSGTQLSVL.

The gene calls are TRBV28 and TRBJ2-7; 7 bases agree with TRBD1. With V trimmed by 2 bases and J by 3 bases, 4 bases remained unmatched. The CDR3 spans 14 residues. Germline V gene sequence: CDR1 MDHEN, CDR2 SYDVKM. The CDR3 loop reads CASSLVWTGYEQYF. The CDR3 DNA sequence: TGTGCCAGCAGTTTAGTTTGGACAGGCTACGAGCAGTACTTC.

The chain combines TRBV28 with TRBJ1-5; D call uncertain. The length of the CDR3 is 14 residues. Trimming removed 3 bases at V and 2 bases at J, with 8 bases between. Germline-derived CDR1 and CDR2 are MDHEN and SYDVKM. This CDR3 is CASSFWAGNQPQHF. As DNA, the CDR3 is TGTGCCAGCAGTTTCTGGGCTGGCAATCAGCCCCAGCATTTT.

The V gene is TRBV5-1, the J gene TRBJ2-3; D is unclear. Trimming left V 4 bases short and J 4 bases short, with 10 bases between. The CDR3 length is 13 residues. Germline V lookup: CDR1 SGHRS, CDR2 YFSETQ. CDR3: CASSPGSADTQYF. CDR3 DNA: TGCGCCAGCAGCCCCGGCAGCGCAGATACGCAGTATTTT.

The rearrangement joins TRBV27 to TRBJ1-1, with TRBD1 identical over 11 bases. Trimming cost V 4 bases and J 1 base; bases outside gene matches: 5. CDR1 is MNHEY and CDR2 is SMNVEV in the germline V gene (reference sequence). The CDR3 is made up of 16 amino acids. The CDR3 protein is CASSSGQGAGNTEAFF. The DNA for the CDR3 is TGTGCCAGCAGTTCCGGACAGGGGGCTGGGAACACTGAAGCTTTCTTT.

This rearrangement joins TRBV6-5 to TRBJ1-2, with TRBD1 matching over 8 bases. CDR1 is MNHEY and CDR2 is SVGAGI in the germline V gene. V lost 6 bases, J lost 5 bases, and 11 bases stayed unmatched. The CDR3 extends over 15 amino acids. The CDR3 bases are TGTGCCAGCAGGCCAACCGACAGGGGTCGTTATGGCTACACCTTC. Translating gives CASRPTDRGRYGYTF.

V gene TRBV7-9 combines with J gene TRBJ2-7, with TRBD2 matching over 12 bases. The CDR3 is 15 amino acids. Germline CDR1 SEHNR, CDR2 FQNEAQ (reference sequence). The V and J ends lost 2 bases and 3 bases, in that order; junction bases with no gene match: 2. The chain's CDR3 is CASSLRTSGNYEQYF. The CDR3 nucleotides are TGTGCCAGCAGCTTACGGACTAGCGGGAACTACGAGCAGTACTTC. Full variable domain (rest looked up from reference TRBV7-9 and TRBJ2-7): DTGVSQNPRHKITKRGQNVTFRCDPISEHNRLYWYRQTLGQGPEFLTYFQNEAQLEKSRLLSDRFSAERPKGSFSTLEIQRTEQGDSAMYLCASSLRTSGNYEQYFGPGTRLTVT.

The CDR3 spells CASSLGLSETQYF. The DNA for the CDR3 is TGTGCCAGCAGCTTAGGACTGTCGGAGACCCAGTACTTC. The gene calls are TRBV11-2 and TRBJ2-5; D is ambiguous. The CDR3 covers 13 residues. Germline CDR1 SGHAT, CDR2 FQNNGV. V lost 1 base, J lost 5 bases, and 8 bases lay in between.

The chain has TRBV25-1 and TRBJ2-3; 9 bases agree with TRBD2. Germline V gene sequence: CDR1 MGHDK, CDR2 SYGVNS. With V trimmed by 2 bases and J by 3 bases, 6 bases remained unmatched. The CDR3 covers 16 residues. CDR3 sequence reads: CASSEALAGSTDTQYF. CDR3 DNA: TGTGCCAGCAGTGAAGCCCTAGCGGGGTCGACAGATACGCAGTATTTT. The entire variable domain, with the rest obtained from reference TRBV25-1 and TRBJ2-3, is as follows: EADIYQTPRYLVIGTGKKITLECSQTMGHDKMYWYQQDPGMELHLIHYSYGVNSTEKGDLSSESTVSRIRTEHFPLTLESARPSHTSQYLCASSEALAGSTDTQYFGPGTRLTVL.

This sequence joins TRBV5-1 and TRBJ1-2; no reliable D call. Germline V gives CDR1 SGHRS, CDR2 YFSETQ. With 2 bases removed from V and 0 bases from J, the gap between germline ends came to 8 bases. This CDR3 has 14 amino acids. The CDR3 protein is CASSFDTSNYGYTF. The CDR3 nucleotides are TGCGCCAGCAGCTTCGACACATCTAACTATGGCTACACCTTC.